The rows below give T cell receptor beta chains drawn from one sample of a study of shared clonotypes between healthy human individuals. The data were produced by immunoSEQ multiplex PCR, yet TCRdb's version contains in-frame clones alone and is incomplete. Of 550,000 to 700,000 clones listed, around 78% are singletons. The material sequenced was memory CD4+ T cells sorted from blood. Every receptor here comes from a woman aged 30 to 39 in good health. CDR3s include the opening cysteine and the closing phenylalanine or tryptophan. The order of the fields is CDR3 length, V gene, clone size, D gene, J gene, CDR3 DNA, CDR3 protein. The D gene is left open where the match is weak. Only part of the rows carry a size: once, few, many, or a class if the clone is expanded.

CDR3 length: 14
V gene: TRBV6-1
clone size: NA
D gene: NA
J gene: TRBJ2-6
CDR3 DNA: TGTGCCAGCTCGGCCCTCTCTGGGGCCAACGTCCTGACTTTC
CDR3 protein: CASSALSGANVLTF

CDR3 length: 15
V gene: TRBV7-8
clone size: NA
D gene: NA
J gene: TRBJ2-2
CDR3 DNA: TGTGCCAGCAGCTTTAGCGTAACGAACACCGGGGAGCTGTTTTTT
CDR3 protein: CASSFSVTNTGELFF

CDR3 length: 14
V gene: TRBV19
clone size: NA
D gene: TRBD1
J gene: TRBJ1-1
CDR3 DNA: TGTGCCAGTAGGGACAGGGGGCGGCACACTGAAGCTTTCTTT
CDR3 protein: CASRDRGRHTEAFF

CDR3 length: 16
V gene: TRBV19
clone size: NA
D gene: NA
J gene: TRBJ2-7
CDR3 DNA: TGTGCCAGTAGTATATCTGCAGGCACACAAATCTACGAGCAGTACTTC
CDR3 protein: CASSISAGTQIYEQYF

CDR3 length: 15
V gene: TRBV30
clone size: NA
D gene: NA
J gene: TRBJ2-4
CDR3 DNA: TGTGCCTGGAGTGTAAAGGAAGCACCGAGGGACATTCAGTACTTC
CDR3 protein: CAWSVKEAPRDIQYF

CDR3 length: 14
V gene: TRBV2
clone size: NA
D gene: NA
J gene: TRBJ2-2
CDR3 DNA: TGTGCCACAAAAGGGGTTTGGGGCACCGGGGAGCTGTTTTTT
CDR3 protein: CATKGVWGTGELFF

CDR3 length: 16
V gene: TRBV21-1
clone size: few
D gene: NA
J gene: TRBJ1-5
CDR3 DNA: TGTGCCAGCAGCAAAGTCCAGGCAGGGGGCAAACAGCCCCAGCATTTT
CDR3 protein: CASSKVQAGGKQPQHF

CDR3 length: 15
V gene: TRBV5-1
clone size: NA
D gene: NA
J gene: TRBJ1-3
CDR3 DNA: TGCGCCAGCAGCTTGGAAGCACAGATTGGAAACACCATATATTTT
CDR3 protein: CASSLEAQIGNTIYF

CDR3 length: 14
V gene: TRBV19
clone size: NA
D gene: NA
J gene: TRBJ2-1
CDR3 DNA: TGTGCCAGTAGTACCGGGGTTGTACGAAATGAGCAGTTCTTC
CDR3 protein: CASSTGVVRNEQFF

CDR3 length: 15
V gene: TRBV6-1
clone size: NA
D gene: NA
J gene: TRBJ2-7
CDR3 DNA: TGTGCCAGCAGTGAAACGGGAGCTCGCTCCTACGAGCAGTACTTC
CDR3 protein: CASSETGARSYEQYF

CDR3 length: 14
V gene: TRBV7-9
clone size: NA
D gene: NA
J gene: TRBJ1-3
CDR3 DNA: TGTGCCAGTCGGGGACATAGGGTAAGAAACACCATATATTTT
CDR3 protein: CASRGHRVRNTIYF

CDR3 length: 12
V gene: TRBV7-3
clone size: NA
D gene: NA
J gene: TRBJ1-2
CDR3 DNA: TGTGCTCTTTGGGGCAGGCCGGAGGGCTACACCTTC
CDR3 protein: CALWGRPEGYTF

CDR3 length: 18
V gene: TRBV23-1
clone size: NA
D gene: NA
J gene: TRBJ1-3
CDR3 DNA: TGCGCCAGCAGTCAATCGGGGCCGCGGGGCATATCTGGAAACACCATATATTTT
CDR3 protein: CASSQSGPRGISGNTIYF

CDR3 length: 14
V gene: TRBV28
clone size: NA
D gene: NA
J gene: TRBJ1-5
CDR3 DNA: TGTGCCAGCAGTTTAGGCCCGAGGGATCAGCCCCAGCATTTT
CDR3 protein: CASSLGPRDQPQHF

CDR3 length: 16
V gene: TRBV27
clone size: NA
D gene: NA
J gene: TRBJ2-7
CDR3 DNA: TGTGCCAGCAGTTTATCGGTGGCCCCTATTACCTACGAGCAGTACTTC
CDR3 protein: CASSLSVAPITYEQYF

CDR3 length: 15
V gene: TRBV29-1
clone size: once
D gene: TRBD2
J gene: TRBJ2-6
CDR3 DNA: TGCAGCGTTGGGACTAGCGGCTCTGGGGCCAACGTCCTGACTTTC
CDR3 protein: CSVGTSGSGANVLTF